This T cell receptor (beta chain) was identified in a study of blood T cell repertoires in COVID-19 (dated by TCRdb to the early 2020s). Describing the broader study: Samples covering the acute and convalescent phases of COVID-19 were provided by collaborators in the United States, Italy and Spain. The material from the prospective study consisted of cDNA or gDNA derived from T cells, B-cell-depleted T cells, or PBMCs. The dataset comprised deeply sampled blood TCRbeta repertoires from subjects exposed to, actively infected with, or recovered from COVID-19. The repertoires were released in a freely available public database intended as a resource for research on the immune response to SARS-CoV-2. Samples came from the ongoing ImmuneRACE study (first 160 participants) plus 1,254 subjects from 6 global collaborators. A de-identified subject ID, COVID-19 status, age in years and sex were almost always included in the sample metadata. Where available, HLA class I and class II types were obtained from metadata supplied by the sample provider rather than from assay-based typing. What the research found in general, with its limitations: How much clinical and demographic metadata was included differed by source and by participant, and the metadata was provided uncurated.

CDR1 and CDR2, per the germline V gene, are SGDLS and YYNGEE. Trimming leaves V shorter by 4 bases and J shorter by 8 bases, with the junction holding 9 bases beyond the gene matches. The CDR3 has 14 amino acids, counting the end cysteine and phenylalanine. The retained sequence is limited to the CDR3, 42 bases, with the frame set at the first base. At one collaborating source in Seattle, patients were enrolled during active infection and were followed longitudinally through the course of disease. Collaborating institutions collected whole blood in K2EDTA tubes following their own protocols. Collaborator samples were shipped for TCRbeta analysis as frozen whole blood, isolated PBMCs, or DNA extracted from either sample type. TCRbeta CDR3 regions were amplified from genomic DNA by means of the immunoSEQ Assay, a bias-controlled multiplex PCR. In the authors' own workflow: The number of nucleated cells in each sample was estimated from the amplification of reference gene primers within the assay. To quantify the absolute abundance of each unique TCRbeta CDR3 rearrangement, sequence reads were collapsed and filtered. For each sample, productive Simpson clonality was calculated as the square root of Simpson's diversity index over productive rearrangements. The table was pulled from immuneACCESS by TCRdb, which kept in-frame rearrangements only. Such tables lose some clones; where checked, under half of the loss comes from unresolved V genes, and the rest has no known cause. Clonal size and the V and J genes are those of that table, whereas D and trimming came from the DNA. The sample contains a few hundred thousand clones, around 85% of them found a single time. The ten most abundant clones make up 0.75% to 0.95% of the sample.

With respect to this clone: What this receptor recognizes is not known. No base-level quality is on record; no much larger clone is a single base apart.

The receptor's source is a human donor with COVID-19, enrolled during active disease. The donor label of this sample is uncertain. Specimen: peripheral blood. Here the chain combines TRBV9 and TRBJ2-1; 7 central nucleotides agree with TRBD2. The nucleotide sequence reads TGTGCCAGCAGCTTCCTGACTAGCTTGGATGAGCAGTTCTTC. Translated, this is CASSFLTSLDEQFF.